The 10 T cell receptor beta chains below come from one sample, sequenced in a study of blood T cell repertoires in COVID-19 (TCRdb year 2020). The library relied on the immunoSEQ multiplex PCR assay. The source is immuneACCESS, and TCRdb retained only in-frame sequences with V and J called. Part of the clones is not carried over; for the studies checked, unresolved V genes explain less than half of this, and the remainder is unexplained. Recorded for this sample are around 200,000 clones; approximately 80% of them occurred a single time. About 7% of the sample rests with the top ten. The specimen sequenced was peripheral blood. Every receptor here comes from a woman aged 40 to 50 with COVID-19, enrolled during active disease.

The V gene is TRBV5-1, the J gene TRBJ2-6; TRBD1 is a possible D gene (7 bases). The CDR3 sequence is 18 residues long. The germline V gene has CDR1 SGHRS and CDR2 YFSETQ. V was trimmed by 0 bases and J by 0 bases, leaving 13 bases between them. The CDR3 reads CASSLVQGGPSGANVLTF. The CDR3, as DNA: TGCGCCAGCAGCTTGGTTCAGGGGGGTCCCTCTGGGGCCAACGTCCTGACTTTC.

V and J are TRBV2 and TRBJ2-6; no definite D call. Germline values: CDR1 SNHLY, CDR2 FYNNEI. The CDR3 runs to 14 residues. Trimming removed 6 bases from V and 0 bases from J, with 6 bases in between. The CDR3 nucleotides are TGTGCCAGCAGCTCCAGCTCTGGGGCCAACGTCCTGACTTTC. The encoded protein is CASSSSSGANVLTF.

This chain joins TRBV5-8 and TRBJ1-2, with D perhaps matching TRBD1 (6 bases). CDR1 is SGHTS, CDR2 YDEGEE, per germline. V lost 6 bases to trimming and J lost 7 bases, with 19 bases between them. This CDR3 spans 14 amino acids. CDR3 coding DNA: TGTGCCAGCACCATGGGACAACCGAGTCGTGGCTACACCTTC. Translating gives CASTMGQPSRGYTF.

The V gene is TRBV11-3, the J gene TRBJ2-1, with TRBD1 matching 8 bases. V gave up 4 bases and J gave up 1 base; unmatched junction bases: 6. CDR3 length: 16 amino acids. Germline V CDR1 and CDR2: SGHNT, YENEEA. The CDR3 sequence is CASSSQGQVSYNEQFF. The DNA of the CDR3 is TGTGCCAGCAGCTCCCAGGGACAGGTGTCCTACAATGAGCAGTTCTTC. Complete variable domain (other parts from reference TRBV11-3 and TRBJ2-1): EAGVVQSPRYKIIEKKQPVAFWCNPISGHNTLYWYLQNLGQGPELLIRYENEEAVDDSQLPKDRFSAERLKGVDSTLKIQPAELGDSAVYLCASSSQGQVSYNEQFFGPGTRLTVL.

The chain joins TRBV5-1 to TRBJ2-2, with 7 bases fitting TRBD2. Trimming took 2 bases from V and 0 from J; bases not matched to a gene: 7. The CDR3 loop spans 17 amino acids. Germline V CDR1 and CDR2: SGHRS, YFSETQ. The CDR3 DNA is TGCGCCAGCAGCTTTCCCAGCGGGATGCCGAACACCGGGGAGCTGTTTTTT. This gives the protein CASSFPSGMPNTGELFF.

The CDR3 spells CASSELGGHPYEQYF. The CDR3 nucleotides read TGTGCCAGCAGTGAATTGGGAGGGCACCCCTACGAGCAGTACTTC. The rearrangement uses TRBV6-1 and TRBJ2-7, with TRBD2 identical over 7 bases. J was trimmed by 2 bases and V by 2 bases; bases with no gene match: 6. Per the germline V gene, CDR1 is MNHNS and CDR2 is SASEGT. The CDR3 runs to 15 residues.

The rearrangement links TRBV9 to TRBJ2-7, with D possibly TRBD1 on 6 matching bases. V was trimmed by 0 bases and J by 3 bases, leaving 22 bases between them. This CDR3 has 18 residues. Germline CDR1 reads SGDLS; CDR2 reads YYNGEE. The DNA for the CDR3 is TGTGCCAGCAGCGTAGGAGGGACACCTACCTCCCCCAACTACGAGCAGTACTTC. Translating it yields CASSVGGTPTSPNYEQYF.

The chain's CDR3 is CASSGWDRGSGEQYF. CDR3 in DNA: TGTGCCAGCAGCGGATGGGACAGGGGGTCGGGCGAGCAGTACTTC. The gene calls are TRBV7-6 and TRBJ2-7; 11 nucleotides align to TRBD1. There are 15 residues in the CDR3. Trimming took 5 bases from V and 6 from J; bases not matched to a gene: 9. Germline V gene lookup returns CDR1 SGHVS and CDR2 FNYEAQ.

The chain links TRBV29-1 to TRBJ2-1, with 9 bases fitting TRBD2. The CDR3 runs 16 residues. Germline V gene data show CDR1 as SQVTM and CDR2 as ANQGSEA. V was pared by 3 bases and J by 7 bases, with 13 bases of the junction left unmatched. CDR3: CSVEGRGGLAGNEQFF. The CDR3 bases are TGCAGCGTTGAGGGCAGGGGTGGGCTAGCGGGAAATGAGCAGTTCTTC.

The chain couples TRBV9 to TRBJ1-1, with a possible D match to TRBD1 (6 bases). The CDR3 covers 15 residues. Germline-derived CDR1 and CDR2 are SGDLS and YYNGEE. V was shortened by 4 bases and J by 0 bases, with 13 bases between the two germline ends. The CDR3: CASSTGQHLNTEAFF. The CDR3 DNA follows: TGTGCCAGCAGCACCGGACAGCACCTGAACACTGAAGCTTTCTTT.